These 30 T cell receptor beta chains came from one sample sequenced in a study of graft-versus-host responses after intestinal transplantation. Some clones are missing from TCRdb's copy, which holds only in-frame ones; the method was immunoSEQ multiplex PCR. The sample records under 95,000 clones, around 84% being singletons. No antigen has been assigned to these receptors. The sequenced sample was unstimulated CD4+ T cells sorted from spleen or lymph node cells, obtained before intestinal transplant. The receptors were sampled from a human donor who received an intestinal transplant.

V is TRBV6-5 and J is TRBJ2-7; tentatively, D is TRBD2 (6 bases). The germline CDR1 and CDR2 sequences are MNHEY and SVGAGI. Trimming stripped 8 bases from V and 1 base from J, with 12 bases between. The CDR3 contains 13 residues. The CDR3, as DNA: TGTGCCAGCGCGGGAACAGTTTCCTACGAGCAGTACTTC. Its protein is CASAGTVSYEQYF.

CDR3 region: CATSRDRTAGGYTF. The DNA for the CDR3 is TGTGCCACCAGCAGAGACCGGACGGCGGGTGGCTACACCTTC. The chain joins TRBV15 to TRBJ1-2; D not certain. The CDR3 sequence is 14 residues long. Germline V lookup: CDR1 LNHNV, CDR2 YYDKDF (reference sequence). The V and J ends lost 0 bases and 7 bases respectively, with 12 bases between them. The full variable domain, rest sourced from reference TRBV15 and TRBJ1-2, is DAMVIQNPRYQVTQFGKPVTLSCSQTLNHNVMYWYQQKSSQAPKLLFHYYDKDFNNEADTPDNFQSRRPNTSFCFLDIRSPGLGDTAMYLCATSRDRTAGGYTFGSGTRLTVV.

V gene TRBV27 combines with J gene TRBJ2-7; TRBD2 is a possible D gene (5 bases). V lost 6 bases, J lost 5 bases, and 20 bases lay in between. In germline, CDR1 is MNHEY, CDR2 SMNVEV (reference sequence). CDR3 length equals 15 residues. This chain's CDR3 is CASSPSSLGNHEQYF. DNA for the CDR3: TGTGCCAGCAGCCCAAGTAGTCTCGGGAATCACGAGCAGTACTTC.

CDR3 protein: CASRLQGYGYTF. The CDR3 DNA is TGTGCCAGTAGACTTCAGGGCTATGGCTACACCTTC. The rearrangement links TRBV19 to TRBJ1-2; tentatively, D is TRBD1 (5 bases). CDR1 is LNHDA and CDR2 is SQIVND in the germline V gene (reference sequence). The CDR3 has 12 residues. Trimming removed 6 bases from V and 4 bases from J, with 9 bases in between. Based on the CDR3 plus reference TRBV19 and TRBJ1-2, the full variable domain is DGGITQSPKYLFRKEGQNVTLSCEQNLNHDAMYWYRQDPGQGLRLIYYSQIVNDFQKGDIAEGYSVSREKKESFPLTVTSAQKNPTAFYLCASRLQGYGYTFGSGTRLTVV.

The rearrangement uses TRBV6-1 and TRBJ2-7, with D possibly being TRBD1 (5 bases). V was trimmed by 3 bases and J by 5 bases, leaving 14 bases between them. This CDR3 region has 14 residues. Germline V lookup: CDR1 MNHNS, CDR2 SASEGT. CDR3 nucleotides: TGTGCCAGCAGTGATCCCGGACACGCCGACGAGCAGTACTTC. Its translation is CASSDPGHADEQYF.

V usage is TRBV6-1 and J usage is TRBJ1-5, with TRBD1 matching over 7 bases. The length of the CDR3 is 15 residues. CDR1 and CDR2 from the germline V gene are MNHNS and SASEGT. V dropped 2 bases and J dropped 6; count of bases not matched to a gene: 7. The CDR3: CASSEPGGRGQPQHF. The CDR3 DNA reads TGTGCCAGCAGTGAACCAGGGGGTCGAGGTCAGCCCCAGCATTTT.

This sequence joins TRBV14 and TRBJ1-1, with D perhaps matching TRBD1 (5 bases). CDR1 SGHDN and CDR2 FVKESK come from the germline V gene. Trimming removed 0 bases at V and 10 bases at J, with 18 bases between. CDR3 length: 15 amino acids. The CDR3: CASSQDPGGVKGAFF. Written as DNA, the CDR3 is TGTGCCAGCAGCCAAGATCCCGGGGGGGTAAAGGGAGCTTTCTTT.

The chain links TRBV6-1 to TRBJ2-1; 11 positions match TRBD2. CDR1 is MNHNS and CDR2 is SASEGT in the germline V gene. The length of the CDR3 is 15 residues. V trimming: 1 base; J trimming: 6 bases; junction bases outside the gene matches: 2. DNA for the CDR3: TGTGCCAGCAGTGAAGGCCTAGCGGGAGGCAATGAGCAGTTCTTC. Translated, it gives CASSEGLAGGNEQFF.

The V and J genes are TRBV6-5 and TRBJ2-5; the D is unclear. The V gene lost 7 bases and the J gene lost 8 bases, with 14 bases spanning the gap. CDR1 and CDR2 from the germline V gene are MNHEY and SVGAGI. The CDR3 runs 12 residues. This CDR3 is CASIGSSNTQYF. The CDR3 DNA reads TGTGCCAGCATTGGTAGCTCGAATACCCAGTACTTC.

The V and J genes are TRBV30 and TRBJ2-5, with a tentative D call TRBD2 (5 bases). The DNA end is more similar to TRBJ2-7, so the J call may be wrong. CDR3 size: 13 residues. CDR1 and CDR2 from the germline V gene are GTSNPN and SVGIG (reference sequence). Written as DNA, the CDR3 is TGTGCCTGGAGTGTGAGGGCGCGGTACGAGCAGTACTTC. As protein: CAWSVRARYEQYF.

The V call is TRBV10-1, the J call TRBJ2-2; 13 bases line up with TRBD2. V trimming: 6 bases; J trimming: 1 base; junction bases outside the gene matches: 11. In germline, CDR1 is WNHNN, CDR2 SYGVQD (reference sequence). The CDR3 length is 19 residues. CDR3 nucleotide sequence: TGCGCCAGCAGCGACACCGGGACTAGCGGGAACCGGAACACCGGGGAGCTGTTTTTT. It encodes CASSDTGTSGNRNTGELFF.

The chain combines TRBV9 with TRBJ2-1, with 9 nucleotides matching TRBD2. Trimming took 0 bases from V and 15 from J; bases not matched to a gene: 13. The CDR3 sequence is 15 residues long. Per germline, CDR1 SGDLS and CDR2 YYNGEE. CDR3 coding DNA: TGTGCCAGCAGCGTAGCCAGAGCTAGCGGGGACCCACGGTTCTTC. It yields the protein CASSVARASGDPRFF.

The CDR3 here is CASSARNPRGDQPQHF. As DNA, the CDR3 is TGTGCCAGTAGTGCTCGCAACCCCCGGGGGGATCAGCCCCAGCATTTT. This sequence joins TRBV19 and TRBJ1-5, with D tentatively TRBD1 (5 bases). The germline V gene has CDR1 LNHDA and CDR2 SQIVND (reference sequence). V was cut by 5 bases and J by 5 bases, with 19 bases left in between. This CDR3 spans 16 amino acids. The full variable domain, with the rest looked up from reference TRBV19 and TRBJ1-5, is DGGITQSPKYLFRKEGQNVTLSCEQNLNHDAMYWYRQDPGQGLRLIYYSQIVNDFQKGDIAEGYSVSREKKESFPLTVTSAQKNPTAFYLCASSARNPRGDQPQHFGDGTRLSIL.

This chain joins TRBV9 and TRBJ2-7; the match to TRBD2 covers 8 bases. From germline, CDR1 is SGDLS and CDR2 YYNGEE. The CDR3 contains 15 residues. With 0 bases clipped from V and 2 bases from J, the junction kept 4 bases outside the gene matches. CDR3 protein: CASSVGGSGTYEQYF. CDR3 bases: TGTGCCAGCAGCGTAGGCGGTAGCGGGACCTACGAGCAGTACTTC.

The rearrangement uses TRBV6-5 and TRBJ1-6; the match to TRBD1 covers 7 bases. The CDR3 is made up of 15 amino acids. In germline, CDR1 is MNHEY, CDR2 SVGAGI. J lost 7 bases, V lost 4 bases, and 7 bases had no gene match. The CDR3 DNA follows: TGTGCCAGCAGTTGGGACAGTAGGCAGAATTCACCCCTCCACTTT. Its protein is CASSWDSRQNSPLHF.

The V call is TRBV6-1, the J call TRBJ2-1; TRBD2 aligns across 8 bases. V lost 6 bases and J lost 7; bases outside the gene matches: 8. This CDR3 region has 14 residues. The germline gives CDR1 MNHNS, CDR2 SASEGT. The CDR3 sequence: CASRDTSGSNEQFF. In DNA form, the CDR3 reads TGTGCCAGCAGAGACACAAGCGGGAGTAATGAGCAGTTCTTC.

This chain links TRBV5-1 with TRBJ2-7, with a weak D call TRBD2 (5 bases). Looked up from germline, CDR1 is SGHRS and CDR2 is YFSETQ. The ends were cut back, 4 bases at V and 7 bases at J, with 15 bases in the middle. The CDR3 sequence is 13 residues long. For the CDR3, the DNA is TGCGCCAGCAGCACACGGGAAGTGAGGGAGCAGTACTTC. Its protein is CASSTREVREQYF.

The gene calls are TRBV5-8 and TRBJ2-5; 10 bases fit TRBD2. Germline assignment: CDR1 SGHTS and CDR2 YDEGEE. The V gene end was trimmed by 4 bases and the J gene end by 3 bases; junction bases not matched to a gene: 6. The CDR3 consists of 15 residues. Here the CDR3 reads CASSRGLAAEETQYF. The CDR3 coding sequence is TGTGCCAGCAGCCGCGGACTAGCGGCGGAAGAGACCCAGTACTTC.

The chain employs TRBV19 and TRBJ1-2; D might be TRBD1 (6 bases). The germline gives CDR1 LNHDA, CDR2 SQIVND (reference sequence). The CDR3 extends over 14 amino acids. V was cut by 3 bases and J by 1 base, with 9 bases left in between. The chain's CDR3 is CASSISGVNYGYTF. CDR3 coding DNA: TGTGCCAGTAGTATCTCAGGGGTTAACTATGGCTACACCTTC.

The CDR3 reads CASRAGVTDTQYF. For the CDR3, the DNA is TGCGCCAGCAGGGCGGGGGTCACAGATACGCAGTATTTT. The chain is built from TRBV5-1 and TRBJ2-3; TRBD2 matches at 7 bases. CDR1 and CDR2 (germline): SGHRS, YFSETQ. V shed 5 bases, J shed 2 bases, and the junction held 2 bases outside the gene matches. CDR3 length equals 13 residues.

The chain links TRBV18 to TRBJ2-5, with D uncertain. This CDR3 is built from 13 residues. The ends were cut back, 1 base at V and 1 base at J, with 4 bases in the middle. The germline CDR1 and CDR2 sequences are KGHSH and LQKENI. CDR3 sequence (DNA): TGTGCCAGCTCACCACACACCCAAGAGACCCAGTACTTC. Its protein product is CASSPHTQETQYF.

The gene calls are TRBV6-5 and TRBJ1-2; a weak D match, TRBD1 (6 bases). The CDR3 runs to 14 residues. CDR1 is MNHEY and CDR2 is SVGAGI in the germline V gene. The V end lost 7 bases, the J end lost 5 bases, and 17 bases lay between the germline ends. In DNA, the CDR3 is TGTGCCAGCAAGAAAACACAGGGCTTGTATGGCTACACCTTC. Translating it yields CASKKTQGLYGYTF.

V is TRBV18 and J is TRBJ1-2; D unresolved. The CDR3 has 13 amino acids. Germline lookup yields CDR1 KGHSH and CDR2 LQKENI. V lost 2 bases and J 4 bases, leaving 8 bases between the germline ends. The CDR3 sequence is CASSPSPGYGYTF. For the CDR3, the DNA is TGTGCCAGCTCACCAAGCCCCGGCTATGGCTACACCTTC.

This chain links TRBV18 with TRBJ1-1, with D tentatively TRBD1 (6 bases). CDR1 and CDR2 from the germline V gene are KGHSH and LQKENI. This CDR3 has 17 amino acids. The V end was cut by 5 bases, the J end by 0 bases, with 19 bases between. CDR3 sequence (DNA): TGTGCCAGCTCAATACGACAGGCCGGACCTATGAACACTGAAGCTTTCTTT. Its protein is CASSIRQAGPMNTEAFF.

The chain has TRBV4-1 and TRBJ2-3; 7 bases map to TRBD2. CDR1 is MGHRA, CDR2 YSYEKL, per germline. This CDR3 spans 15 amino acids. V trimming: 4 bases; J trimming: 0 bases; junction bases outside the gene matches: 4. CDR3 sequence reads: CASSPSGESTDTQYF. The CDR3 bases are TGCGCCAGCAGCCCGAGCGGGGAGAGCACAGATACGCAGTATTTT.

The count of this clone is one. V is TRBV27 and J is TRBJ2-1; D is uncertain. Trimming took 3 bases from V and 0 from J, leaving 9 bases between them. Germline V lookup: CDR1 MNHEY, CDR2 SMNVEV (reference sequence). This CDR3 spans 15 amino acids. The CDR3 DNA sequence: TGTGCCAGCAGTTTTTCTTCCCGCTCCTACAATGAGCAGTTCTTC. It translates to CASSFSSRSYNEQFF.

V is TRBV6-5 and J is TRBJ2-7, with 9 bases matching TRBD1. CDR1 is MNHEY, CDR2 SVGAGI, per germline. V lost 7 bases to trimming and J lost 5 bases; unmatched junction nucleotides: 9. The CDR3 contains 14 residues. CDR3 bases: TGTGCCAGCAATTTCCGGGACAGGGACCACGAGCAGTACTTC. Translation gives CASNFRDRDHEQYF.

The CDR3 DNA sequence: TGTGCCAGTAGTATTTTGACGGACAACCCCCGCGAGCAGTACTTC. Translated: CASSILTDNPREQYF. The chain employs TRBV19 and TRBJ2-7, with D possibly matching TRBD1 (5 bases). The V end was cut by 3 bases, the J end by 6 bases, with 18 bases between. This CDR3 has 15 residues. The germline CDR1 and CDR2 sequences are LNHDA and SQIVND (reference sequence).

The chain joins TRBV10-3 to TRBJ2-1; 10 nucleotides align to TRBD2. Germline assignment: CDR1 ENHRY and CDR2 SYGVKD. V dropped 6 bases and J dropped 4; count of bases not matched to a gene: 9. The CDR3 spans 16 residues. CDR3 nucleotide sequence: TGTGCCATCAGCCCCGGACTAGCGGAACTTTACAATGAGCAGTTCTTC. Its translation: CAISPGLAELYNEQFF.

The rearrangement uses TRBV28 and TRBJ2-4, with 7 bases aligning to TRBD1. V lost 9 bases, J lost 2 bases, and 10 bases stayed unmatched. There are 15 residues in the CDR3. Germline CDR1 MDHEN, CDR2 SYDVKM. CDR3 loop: CASQVMDRSKNIQYF. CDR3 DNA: TGTGCCAGTCAAGTCATGGACAGGTCCAAAAACATTCAGTACTTC.